One and the same sample provided the 2 T cell receptor beta chains below, sequenced in a study of blood T cells in healthy people across ages. With a J-beta primer mix and a sample-barcoded 5' primer, a second PCR ran 7 to 11 cycles. TCRdb recomputed calls from the 5' RACE reads with MiXCR, one row per CDR3 protein. Here the sample spans 800,000 to 1,300,000 distinct CDR3 sequences, 20% to 25% being singletons. This sample was also put to use in a study of T cells of mothers and their children.

Specimen: blood. These receptors were obtained from a girl aged 2 to 9 in good health.

The chain couples TRBV12-3 or TRBV12-4 to TRBJ1-4, with D unresolved. The CDR3 consists of 11 residues. V lost 6 bases, J lost 6 bases, and 5 bases lay in between. This CDR3 reads CASRKYEKLFF. CDR3 nucleotides: TGTGCCAGCAGGAAGTATGAAAAACTGTTTTTT.

The rearrangement links TRBV20-1 to TRBJ1-4, with TRBD1 as a possible D gene (6 bases). Trimming pared 3 bases from V and 7 bases from J, leaving 6 bases between. The CDR3 sequence is 11 residues long. Germline CDR1 and CDR2: DFQATT and SNEGSKA (reference sequence). The DNA for the CDR3 is TGCAGTGCTAGCAGGGGTGAAAAACTGTTTTTT. It encodes CSASRGEKLFF.